These 32 T cell receptor beta chains were sequenced from one sample in a study of blood T cell repertoires in COVID-19. The table came from immunoSEQ multiplex PCR; TCRdb's copy has only in-frame clones and leaves some out. The sample lists about 50,000 clones; approximately 82% were seen once. Input material: peripheral blood. The receptors here all came from a man in his 70s with active COVID-19.

In regard to this clone: Within the sample, other DNA sequences also encode this same CDR3. The rearrangement links TRBV19 to TRBJ1-2, with D perhaps matching TRBD1 (6 bases). The CDR3 totals 15 residues. Germline V gene lookup returns CDR1 LNHDA and CDR2 SQIVND (reference sequence). The V gene lost 7 bases and the J gene lost 2 bases, with 17 bases spanning the gap. The DNA of the CDR3 is TGTGCCAGTACCCCCAAAGGGGGTCAGAACTATGGCTACACCTTC. Translating it yields CASTPKGGQNYGYTF.

This chain links TRBV23-1 with TRBJ1-1; D not resolved. TRBV23-1 is an open reading frame, and its role is uncertain. V was clipped by 10 bases and J by 0 bases, with 18 bases between them. The CDR3 has 15 amino acids. The CDR3 DNA is TGCGCCACCAACCTGTCGGGGAGAATGAACACTGAAGCTTTCTTT. Its translation: CATNLSGRMNTEAFF.

The chain is built from TRBV13 and TRBJ1-6; D gene ambiguous. The CDR3 runs to 13 residues. The germline V gene encodes CDR1 PRHDT and CDR2 FYEKMQ (reference sequence). Trimming took 0 bases from V and 9 from J, leaving 6 bases between them. The CDR3 nucleotides are TGTGCCAGCAGCTTAGGAGCGTTTTCACCCCTCCACTTT. As protein: CASSLGAFSPLHF.

This sequence joins TRBV3-1 (or the pseudogene TRBV3-2) and TRBJ2-7; 9 bases fit TRBD1. Trimming cost V 4 bases and J 2 bases; bases outside gene matches: 3. This CDR3 has 14 amino acids. Germline CDR1 LGHDT, CDR2 YNNKEL (reference sequence). CDR3 DNA sequence: TGTGCCAGCAGCCCGGGACAGGGAACCTACGAGCAGTACTTC. Its translation: CASSPGQGTYEQYF.

This rearrangement joins TRBV5-6 to TRBJ2-7; D is uncertain. The CDR3 covers 15 residues. Germline values: CDR1 SGHDT, CDR2 YYEEEE. The V end lost 3 bases, the J end lost 2 bases, and 15 bases lay between the germline ends. The CDR3 reads CASSWAGVGTYEQYF. The CDR3 coding sequence is TGTGCCAGCAGCTGGGCCGGTGTGGGTACCTACGAGCAGTACTTC.

This sequence joins TRBV5-4 and TRBJ2-5; 14 nucleotides match TRBD2. Trimming at V came to 4 bases and at J to 5 bases, leaving 7 bases not matched to a gene. The CDR3 is 16 amino acids. Germline V gene sequence: CDR1 SGHNT, CDR2 YYREEE (reference sequence). The CDR3 DNA follows: TGTGCCAGCAGCATTGGACTAGCGGGGGGTGCGGAGACCCAGTACTTC. It encodes CASSIGLAGGAETQYF. Full variable domain (rest looked up from reference TRBV5-4 and TRBJ2-5): ETGVTQSPTHLIKTRGQQVTLRCSSQSGHNTVSWYQQALGQGPQFIFQYYREEENGRGNFPPRFSGLQFPNYSSELNVNALELDDSALYLCASSIGLAGGAETQYFGPGTRLLVL.

The chain has TRBV5-1 and TRBJ1-2, with D tentatively TRBD1 (6 bases). The V end lost 4 bases, the J end lost 8 bases, and 21 bases lay between the germline ends. The CDR3 has 15 amino acids. Germline V gene data show CDR1 as SGHRS and CDR2 as YFSETQ. CDR3 coding DNA: TGCGCCAGCAGCCAGCAACAGGGTAACTTCGGCGGCTACACCTTC. Its protein product is CASSQQQGNFGGYTF.

This clone has only one observation. This chain uses TRBV2 with TRBJ2-7; 7 positions agree with TRBD1. Trimming cost V 4 bases and J 2 bases; bases outside gene matches: 5. CDR1 is SNHLY and CDR2 is FYNNEI in the germline V gene. This CDR3 has 14 amino acids. The CDR3 nucleotides are TGTGCCAGCAGTGGGAGACAGGGACCCTACGAGCAGTACTTC. Its protein is CASSGRQGPYEQYF.

The V call is TRBV30, the J call TRBJ1-2; D remains ambiguous. Germline CDR1 GTSNPN, CDR2 SVGIG (reference sequence). The CDR3 has 15 amino acids. V lost 2 bases to trimming and J lost 4 bases, with 17 bases between them. CDR3 amino acids: CAWSLGRSQLYGYTF. CDR3 in DNA: TGTGCCTGGAGTCTGGGCAGATCTCAACTCTATGGCTACACCTTC.

This clone was picked up a small number of times. The V call is TRBV5-5, the J call TRBJ2-7, with 7 bases fitting TRBD1. The CDR3 is 16 residues long. The V gene's germline CDR1 is SGHKS and CDR2 YYEKEE (reference sequence). V lost 3 bases, J lost 0 bases, and 9 bases stayed unmatched. CDR3 sequence: CASSWGQRDYSYEQYF. CDR3 coding DNA: TGTGCCAGCAGCTGGGGACAGAGAGATTACTCCTACGAGCAGTACTTC.

The chain employs TRBV5-1 and TRBJ1-4, with 9 bases lining up with TRBD1. Germline V gives CDR1 SGHRS, CDR2 YFSETQ. V was pared by 0 bases and J by 7 bases, with 4 bases of the junction left unmatched. The CDR3 totals 15 residues. The CDR3 DNA reads TGCGCCAGCAGCTTGGCGGGACAGGGTGGTGAAAAACTGTTTTTT. Translated, it gives CASSLAGQGGEKLFF.

This clone was picked up one time. This sequence joins TRBV29-1 and TRBJ2-2, with D unclear. The V gene lost 0 bases and the J gene lost 6 bases, with 11 bases spanning the gap. The CDR3 covers 14 residues. In germline, CDR1 is SQVTM, CDR2 ANQGSEA. This chain's CDR3 is CSVEDSPRSGELFF. Written as DNA, the CDR3 is TGCAGCGTTGAAGACTCGCCCAGATCCGGGGAGCTGTTTTTT.

The chain carries TRBV6-5 and TRBJ1-5, with D possibly matching TRBD1 (5 bases). The V gene lost 6 bases and the J gene lost 3 bases, with 12 bases spanning the gap. Germline-derived CDR1 and CDR2 are MNHEY and SVGAGI. The CDR3 is made up of 14 amino acids. The CDR3 loop is CASSRDRTNQPQHF. For the CDR3, the DNA is TGTGCCAGCAGCCGAGACAGAACCAATCAGCCCCAGCATTTT.

This chain joins TRBV2 and TRBJ1-2; 7 nucleotides match TRBD1. Trimming cost V 2 bases and J 4 bases; bases outside gene matches: 10. This CDR3 contains 16 residues. Germline-derived CDR1 and CDR2 are SNHLY and FYNNEI. The CDR3 region is CASSEPAGGRIYGYTF. The CDR3 DNA reads TGTGCCAGCAGTGAACCGGCAGGGGGGCGTATCTATGGCTACACCTTC.

This clone appeared once. J is TRBJ1-1 and V is TRBV5-8; 8 bases align to TRBD1. V lost 3 bases to trimming and J lost 5 bases; unmatched junction nucleotides: 9. There are 15 residues in the CDR3. In germline, CDR1 is SGHTS, CDR2 YDEGEE. CDR3 nucleotide sequence: TGTGCCAGCAGCTGGGCAGGGGGCAGAATGACTGAAGCTTTCTTT. Protein product: CASSWAGGRMTEAFF.

The chain joins TRBV9 to TRBJ1-2; 9 bases fit TRBD1. With V trimmed by 4 bases and J by 5 bases, 9 bases remained unmatched. The V gene's germline CDR1 is SGDLS and CDR2 YYNGEE. The CDR3 length is 15 residues. The CDR3, as DNA: TGTGCCAGCAGCACCCAACAGGGGGCGGGTTATGGCTACACCTTC. Its protein is CASSTQQGAGYGYTF.

The CDR3 DNA is TGTGCCTGGAGGGGACAGGGGGCTTTCTTT. This gives the protein CAWRGQGAFF. The chain has TRBV30 and TRBJ1-1; 10 bases match TRBD1. This CDR3 region has 10 residues. J was trimmed by 11 bases and V by 3 bases; bases with no gene match: 0. The V gene's germline CDR1 is GTSNPN and CDR2 SVGIG (reference sequence). The full variable domain, rest sourced from reference TRBV30 and TRBJ1-1, is SQTIHQWPATLVQPVGSPLSLECTVEGTSNPNLYWYRQAAGRGLQLLFYSVGIGQISSEVPQNLSASRPQDRQFILSSKKLLLSDSGFYLCAWRGQGAFFGQGTRLTVV.

The chain has TRBV7-8 and TRBJ2-7; 9 bases match TRBD1. This CDR3 region has 16 residues. Looked up from germline, CDR1 is SGHVS and CDR2 is FQNEAQ. The V segment lost 1 base and the J segment 4 bases; nucleotides outside the gene matches: 8. The CDR3 loop is CASSLVSGTGLYEQYF. CDR3 DNA: TGTGCCAGCAGCTTAGTGTCGGGGACAGGGTTATACGAGCAGTACTTC.

This clone was seen only once. The CDR3 reads CASSYGGTQYF. The CDR3 DNA reads as TGTGCCAGCAGTTACGGAGGGACCCAGTACTTC. This chain joins TRBV6-5 and TRBJ2-5; D may be TRBD2 (5 bases). The CDR3 contains 11 residues. Germline CDR1 reads MNHEY; CDR2 reads SVGAGI. V lost 2 bases, J lost 7 bases, and 5 bases lay in between.

This clone was recorded only once. The rearrangement links TRBV14 to TRBJ2-7; a possible D gene is TRBD2 (5 bases). CDR3 length equals 15 residues. V was clipped by 4 bases and J by 5 bases, with 18 bases between them. Germline-derived CDR1 and CDR2 are SGHDN and FVKESK. CDR3: CASSPRERVQNEQYF. CDR3 DNA sequence: TGTGCCAGCAGCCCACGCGAGAGGGTTCAGAACGAGCAGTACTTC.

J is TRBJ2-1 and V is TRBV9, with a possible D match to TRBD1 (6 bases). The germline V and J ends were trimmed by 3 bases and 4 bases, with 14 bases remaining between them. Germline V gives CDR1 SGDLS, CDR2 YYNGEE. The CDR3 is 15 residues long. The CDR3 bases are TGTGCCAGCAGCGAGGGGGACACTCGATACAATGAGCAGTTCTTC. Protein product: CASSEGDTRYNEQFF. Supplemented by reference TRBV9 and TRBJ2-1, the full variable domain reads DSGVTQTPKHLITATGQRVTLRCSPRSGDLSVYWYQQSLDQGLQFLIQYYNGEERAKGNILERFSAQQFPDLHSELNLSSLELGDSALYFCASSEGDTRYNEQFFGPGTRLTVL.

The CDR3 DNA is TGTGCCAGCAGTGCCTTTGACGGTCGAGGATCACCCCTCCACTTT. Translated: CASSAFDGRGSPLHF. The V and J genes are TRBV2 and TRBJ1-6; no firm D call. This CDR3 region has 15 residues. In germline, CDR1 is SNHLY, CDR2 FYNNEI. Trimming left V 4 bases short and J 10 bases short, with 17 bases between.

The rearrangement links TRBV7-9 to TRBJ1-1; D gene uncertain. This CDR3 spans 13 amino acids. Germline values: CDR1 SEHNR, CDR2 FQNEAQ (reference sequence). The V and J ends lost 1 base and 6 bases respectively, with 9 bases between them. The CDR3 is CASSLVEAAEAFF. The DNA of the CDR3 is TGTGCCAGCAGCTTAGTCGAGGCAGCTGAAGCTTTCTTT. Drawing the rest from reference TRBV7-9 and TRBJ1-1, the complete variable domain is DTGVSQNPRHKITKRGQNVTFRCDPISEHNRLYWYRQTLGQGPEFLTYFQNEAQLEKSRLLSDRFSAERPKGSFSTLEIQRTEQGDSAMYLCASSLVEAAEAFFGQGTRLTVV.

The rearrangement links TRBV16 to TRBJ2-5, with D perhaps TRBD2 (5 bases). In germline, CDR1 is KGHSY, CDR2 FQNENV. The CDR3 totals 15 residues. Trimming removed 4 bases from V and 4 bases from J, with 16 bases in between. As DNA, the CDR3 is TGTGCCAGCAGCCCCGGATATCTGGGAGCAGAGACCCAGTACTTC. As protein: CASSPGYLGAETQYF.

The V gene is TRBV10-3, the J gene TRBJ1-1; D is unresolved. Germline CDR1 ENHRY, CDR2 SYGVKD. The CDR3 has 12 residues. Trimming took off 2 bases at V and 10 bases at J, with 11 bases between the two ends. In DNA, the CDR3 is TGTGCCATCAGTGAGCCACAGAAAGGAGCTTTCTTT. It codes for CAISEPQKGAFF.

This sequence joins TRBV28 and TRBJ1-2; D possibly corresponds to TRBD1 (6 bases). The germline V and J ends were trimmed by 2 bases and 4 bases, with 14 bases remaining between them. The CDR3 spans 15 residues. The V gene's germline CDR1 is MDHEN and CDR2 SYDVKM. In DNA form, the CDR3 reads TGTGCCAGCAGTTTAAGGGACACCGTACTCTATGGCTACACCTTC. Translating gives CASSLRDTVLYGYTF.

The V call is TRBV25-1, the J call TRBJ2-3, with TRBD1 matching over 12 bases. Germline CDR1 and CDR2: MGHDK and SYGVNS. The CDR3 has 16 amino acids. V lost 6 bases, J lost 6 bases, and 10 bases stayed unmatched. The DNA of the CDR3 is TGTGCCAGCAGAGGACCGGGACAGGGGGCTCTGGATACGCAGTATTTT. Translating gives CASRGPGQGALDTQYF.

The rearrangement links TRBV29-1 to TRBJ1-1; TRBD1 matches at 7 bases. The V gene's germline CDR1 is SQVTM and CDR2 ANQGSEA. The J segment lost 4 bases and the V segment lost 1 base, leaving 6 bases of the junction unmatched. The CDR3 covers 14 residues. CDR3 amino acids: CSVEVLPGGTEAFF. The CDR3, as DNA: TGCAGCGTTGAAGTGTTGCCAGGGGGCACTGAAGCTTTCTTT.

This clone was observed once. The rearrangement links TRBV7-3 to TRBJ2-2; 7 bases are shared with TRBD1. Germline CDR1 reads SGHTA; CDR2 reads FQGTGA. With V trimmed by 5 bases and J by 2 bases, 8 bases remained unmatched. CDR3 length equals 16 residues. The DNA for the CDR3 is TGTGCCAGCAGCGAAATCGGGACAGCCAACACCGGGGAGCTGTTTTTT. It specifies CASSEIGTANTGELFF.

This clone appeared a single time. The CDR3 protein is CASSPRSGPYEQYF. CDR3 DNA: TGTGCCAGCAGCCCGCGGTCCGGTCCCTACGAGCAGTACTTC. This chain uses TRBV7-2 with TRBJ2-7; D ambiguous. Germline loops: CDR1 SGHTA, CDR2 FQGNSA. The CDR3 contains 14 residues. Trimming cost V 5 bases and J 2 bases, with 13 bases left between them.

The chain joins TRBV28 to TRBJ2-1; 7 positions match TRBD1. CDR1 is MDHEN and CDR2 is SYDVKM in the germline V gene. The CDR3 runs 16 residues. With V trimmed by 4 bases and J by 0 bases, 6 bases remained unmatched. The CDR3 nucleotides are TGTGCCAGCAGTTCACCACAGGGGACCTCCTACAATGAGCAGTTCTTC. Translated: CASSSPQGTSYNEQFF.

The chain links TRBV19 to TRBJ2-7, with 10 bases fitting TRBD2. Germline CDR1 reads LNHDA; CDR2 reads SQIVND (reference sequence). The CDR3 totals 18 residues. V gave up 5 bases and J gave up 0 bases; unmatched junction bases: 13. CDR3 DNA: TGTGCCAGTAGTTCGATTTGGGCTAGCGGGGGTATCTCCTACGAGCAGTACTTC. As protein: CASSSIWASGGISYEQYF.